The 22 T cell receptor beta chains below were found in one sample sequenced in a study of human CD4 T cells and Enterobacteriaceae. Method: immunoSEQ multiplex PCR; TCRdb's copy keeps in-frame clones and lacks some. The sample has tens of thousands of clones; approximately 81% are singletons. The memory gate held CD4+ cells that were not CD45RA+CCR7+CD95- naive cells, over 95% pure. The specimen was memory CD4+ T cells from blood. These receptor sequences come from a human donor in good health.

The V call is TRBV30, the J call TRBJ2-1; D gene uncertain. This CDR3 has 11 residues. The V end lost 0 bases, the J end lost 9 bases, and 6 bases lay between the germline ends. Germline V gene lookup returns CDR1 GTSNPN and CDR2 SVGIG (reference sequence). The CDR3: CAWSVHREQFF. The CDR3 DNA is TGTGCCTGGAGTGTACACCGTGAGCAGTTCTTC.

The chain uses TRBV28 and TRBJ2-1; unclear D gene. CDR1 is MDHEN, CDR2 SYDVKM, per germline. The CDR3 consists of 12 residues. V lost 3 bases to trimming and J lost 4 bases, with 4 bases between them. The CDR3 region is CASSFGYNEQFF. The CDR3 bases are TGTGCCAGCAGTTTCGGGTACAATGAGCAGTTCTTC.

This clone has only one observation. The chain joins TRBV19 to TRBJ2-3; tentative D call: TRBD1 (6 bases). The CDR3 is 17 amino acids. V was shortened by 4 bases and J by 5 bases, with 22 bases between the two germline ends. The germline V gene has CDR1 LNHDA and CDR2 SQIVND (reference sequence). The CDR3: CASSNQRQVVSGDTQYF. DNA of the CDR3: TGTGCCAGTAGTAACCAAAGACAGGTTGTTTCCGGAGATACGCAGTATTTT.

The chain carries TRBV19 and TRBJ1-4, with TRBD1 as a possible D gene (6 bases). The CDR3 extends over 14 amino acids. The V and J ends lost 4 bases and 4 bases respectively, with 10 bases between them. Germline V gene lookup returns CDR1 LNHDA and CDR2 SQIVND (reference sequence). The CDR3 nucleotides are TGTGCCAGTAGTAGGTCAGGGGATAATGAAAAACTGTTTTTT. It is translated as CASSRSGDNEKLFF. The full variable domain, completed using reference TRBV19 and TRBJ1-4, is DGGITQSPKYLFRKEGQNVTLSCEQNLNHDAMYWYRQDPGQGLRLIYYSQIVNDFQKGDIAEGYSVSREKKESFPLTVTSAQKNPTAFYLCASSRSGDNEKLFFGSGTQLSVL.

The chain recombines TRBV7-9 with TRBJ1-6; 7 bases are shared with TRBD1. The V and J ends lost 3 bases and 11 bases, in that order; junction bases with no gene match: 10. Germline-derived CDR1 and CDR2 are SEHNR and FQNEAQ (reference sequence). The CDR3 sequence is 15 residues long. The DNA of the CDR3 is TGTGCCAGCAGCTTTACAGGGGCCCGAGGGGCACCCCTCCACTTT. It is translated as CASSFTGARGAPLHF.

V usage is TRBV6-6 and J usage is TRBJ2-1; 9 bases agree with TRBD1. The CDR3 totals 15 residues. The germline CDR1 and CDR2 sequences are MNHNY and SVGAGI (reference sequence). The J segment lost 3 bases and the V segment lost 4 bases, leaving 4 bases of the junction unmatched. The CDR3 reads CASSSDRGLYNEQFF. The DNA for the CDR3 is TGTGCCAGCAGTTCGGACAGGGGTCTCTACAATGAGCAGTTCTTC.

Only a few counts were recorded for this clone. The chain carries TRBV5-1 and TRBJ2-7; TRBD1 is a possible D gene (6 bases). Germline V gives CDR1 SGHRS, CDR2 YFSETQ. The CDR3 is 18 amino acids. The ends were cut back, 1 base at V and 3 bases at J, with 23 bases in the middle. Here the CDR3 reads CASSLRSQQGTGNYEQYF. CDR3 in DNA: TGCGCCAGCAGCTTGCGATCCCAACAGGGCACGGGAAACTACGAGCAGTACTTC.

Judged by abundance, this clone is medium-sized. This sequence joins TRBV6-5 and TRBJ2-5, with 10 bases matching TRBD1. In germline, CDR1 is MNHEY, CDR2 SVGAGI. The CDR3 is 14 amino acids. Losses at the gene ends were 6 bases for V and 5 bases for J; bases not matched to a gene: 6. The DNA of the CDR3 is TGTGCCAGCAGGACAGGGGGCGAGTGGGAGACCCAGTACTTC. It yields the protein CASRTGGEWETQYF.

The CDR3 DNA reads TGTGCCAGCAGTTTCGGAGGCAACAGGGCCAATGAGCAGTTCTTC. As protein: CASSFGGNRANEQFF. V is TRBV28 and J is TRBJ2-1; the D gene is possibly TRBD1 (6 bases). V lost 3 bases and J 6 bases, leaving 15 bases between the germline ends. Germline V gives CDR1 MDHEN, CDR2 SYDVKM. The CDR3 contains 15 residues.

The V call is TRBV5-8, the J call TRBJ2-1; 14 positions match TRBD2. This CDR3 is built from 17 residues. V lost 3 bases and J lost 7; bases outside the gene matches: 9. Germline V gene sequence: CDR1 SGHTS, CDR2 YDEGEE. The CDR3 nucleotides are TGTGCCAGCAGCTGGGGACTAGCGGGAGTTACGAGAAATGAGCAGTTCTTC. Translating gives CASSWGLAGVTRNEQFF.

This clone was detected once. The chain uses TRBV12-5 and TRBJ2-3; TRBD1 or TRBD2 may be the D gene (6 bases each). With 6 bases removed from V and 4 bases from J, the gap between germline ends came to 11 bases. CDR1 LGHNT and CDR2 FRNRAP come from the germline V gene. The CDR3 extends over 13 amino acids. This CDR3 is CASGGGHSDTQYF. CDR3 sequence (DNA): TGTGCTAGTGGGGGGGGACACTCAGATACGCAGTATTTT.

The V call is TRBV18, the J call TRBJ2-1; possible D gene TRBD1, 5 bases. CDR3 size: 14 residues. V lost 6 bases to trimming and J lost 6 bases, with 15 bases between them. CDR1 and CDR2 (germline): KGHSH, LQKENI. The CDR3 DNA follows: TGTGCCAGCTCCCAAGCCATGGGGCCCAATGAGCAGTTCTTC. Residues: CASSQAMGPNEQFF. The full variable domain, completed using reference TRBV18 and TRBJ2-1, is NAGVMQNPRHLVRRRGQEARLRCSPMKGHSHVYWYRQLPEEGLKFMVYLQKENIIDESGMPKERFSAEFPKEGPSILRIQQVVRGDSAAYFCASSQAMGPNEQFFGPGTRLTVL.

The rearrangement joins TRBV18 to TRBJ2-5; D may be TRBD2 (5 bases). V was cut by 2 bases and J by 4 bases, with 14 bases left in between. The CDR3 totals 15 residues. Germline values: CDR1 KGHSH, CDR2 LQKENI. In DNA form, the CDR3 reads TGTGCCAGCTCACCATACGAGGGATCGACAGAGACCCAGTACTTC. Protein sequence: CASSPYEGSTETQYF.

The chain recombines TRBV19 with TRBJ1-5, with D uncertain. V lost 1 base and J lost 7, with 5 bases in between. The germline gives CDR1 LNHDA, CDR2 SQIVND (reference sequence). This CDR3 has 12 amino acids. CDR3 sequence (DNA): TGTGCCAGTAGTATAGTACCCCAGCCCCAGCATTTT. Translating it yields CASSIVPQPQHF.

The rearrangement joins TRBV7-9 to TRBJ2-1; TRBD2 matches 10 bases. CDR1 is SEHNR and CDR2 is FQNEAQ in the germline V gene (reference sequence). V lost 10 bases and J lost 3; bases outside the gene matches: 18. The CDR3 has 18 amino acids. The CDR3 sequence is CAIGSGGADISRYNEQFF. The CDR3 region has the DNA TGTGCCATCGGGAGCGGGGGGGCCGATATTAGTCGCTACAATGAGCAGTTCTTC.

This rearrangement joins TRBV18 to TRBJ1-2, with D tentatively TRBD1 (5 bases). The CDR3 has 14 amino acids. Germline assignment: CDR1 KGHSH and CDR2 LQKENI. V was pared by 2 bases and J by 0 bases, with 7 bases between. CDR3 coding DNA: TGTGCCAGCTCACCAAGCAGGGCTAACTATGGCTACACCTTC. Translation: CASSPSRANYGYTF.

V gene TRBV23-1 combines with J gene TRBJ2-5; a weak D match, TRBD1 (6 bases). TRBV23-1 is sorted into the ORF group, with uncertain function. This CDR3 comprises 16 residues. With 3 bases removed from V and 1 base from J, the gap between germline ends came to 15 bases. The CDR3 reads CASSHLGGGFQETQYF. Here the CDR3 DNA reads TGCGCCAGCAGTCACCTAGGTGGGGGCTTCCAAGAGACCCAGTACTTC.

This chain connects TRBV5-1 to TRBJ2-2, with TRBD2 matching over 8 bases. The length of the CDR3 is 15 residues. Germline CDR1 reads SGHRS; CDR2 reads YFSETQ. Trimming took 1 base from V and 6 from J; bases not matched to a gene: 5. CDR3 DNA sequence: TGCGCCAGCAGCTTGAATAGCGGGGACGCCGGGGAGCTGTTTTTT. Amino acids: CASSLNSGDAGELFF.

V is TRBV18 and J is TRBJ2-5; no definite D call. Trimming took off 3 bases at V and 0 bases at J, with 2 bases between the two ends. The length of the CDR3 is 12 residues. Germline V gives CDR1 KGHSH, CDR2 LQKENI. CDR3 region: CASSPDQETQYF. CDR3 sequence (DNA): TGTGCCAGCTCACCCGACCAAGAGACCCAGTACTTC.

The V and J genes are TRBV5-1 and TRBJ2-5; the match to TRBD1 covers 8 bases. CDR3 length: 14 residues. In germline, CDR1 is SGHRS, CDR2 YFSETQ. The trim removed 4 bases at V and 4 bases at J, leaving 6 bases unmatched. CDR3 region: CASSKDRERETQYF. The DNA for the CDR3 is TGCGCCAGCAGCAAGGACAGGGAGAGAGAGACCCAGTACTTC.

The chain links TRBV7-8 to TRBJ2-1; 10 bases fit TRBD2. Germline CDR1 and CDR2: SGHVS and FQNEAQ. CDR3 length: 15 amino acids. V trimming: 3 bases; J trimming: 5 bases; junction bases outside the gene matches: 4. This chain's CDR3 is CASSFGTSANNEQFF. In DNA, the CDR3 is TGTGCCAGCAGCTTCGGGACTAGCGCCAACAATGAGCAGTTCTTC. The variable domain in full, completed from reference TRBV7-8 and TRBJ2-1, reads GAGVSQSPRYKVAKRGQDVALRCDPISGHVSLFWYQQALGQGPEFLTYFQNEAQLDKSGLPSDRFFAERPEGSVSTLKIQRTQQEDSAVYLCASSFGTSANNEQFFGPGTRLTVL.

V usage is TRBV27 and J usage is TRBJ2-3; the D call may be TRBD1 or TRBD2 (5 bases each). V gave up 6 bases and J gave up 3 bases, with 28 bases separating them. CDR1 and CDR2 (germline): MNHEY, SMNVEV (reference sequence). There are 19 residues in the CDR3. The CDR3 sequence: CASRPFLSGRLRATDTQYF. CDR3 DNA: TGTGCCAGCAGACCCTTTCTATCGGGACGTCTGCGGGCGACAGATACGCAGTATTTT.